This TCR beta chain derives from a study of cytomegalovirus exposure and HLA in healthy donors (TCRdb year 2017). Concerning the study at large: An earlier analysis of roughly 630 of the donors reported 250 to 350 Gb of sequence data and approximately 110 million unique TCR beta sequences from 190 million or so T cells. A later analysis re-examined previously published TCR beta repertoires from about 700 donors and added high-resolution HLA genotyping to investigate patterns of TCR occurrence. Roughly 5 DR-DQ haplotypes were handled as single units for association and clustering, since linkage in the cohort was strong. The aim of the study was to test whether cataloging public T cell receptors could identify signatures of past pathogen exposure. In addition to the first cohort of 666 subjects, a separate validation cohort of approximately 130 different subjects was used. Among 398 genotyped donors of the cohort, an average of roughly 230,000 unique TCR beta nucleotide sequences was sequenced per donor, of which 15% to 20% were non-productive. Every repertoire in the discovery cohort had been generated on one and the same sequencing platform. An early release that covered fewer than 800 HLA-typed donors contained around 300 gigabases of sequencing data and tens of millions of unique TCR sequences. Of the roughly 430 genotyped donors, approximately 83% fell in the genetic ancestry cluster associated with self-reported Caucasian donors. The number of donors typed differed by locus, with 629-630 for A, B, C, DRB1 and DQB1, around 500 for DQA1, about 610 for DPA1, and approximately 470 for DPB1. Donor age, sex, ethnicity and CMV serostatus were compiled together with the repertoire data. HLA typing covered class I and class II loci at four-digit resolution. The study profiled the T cell repertoires of 550 to 700 subjects by immunosequencing and related them to cytomegalovirus serostatus. The study combined high-throughput TCR immunosequencing, statistical association of individual TCRs with disease status, and machine learning to predict cytomegalovirus infection status. In the later analysis, no new phenotypic data were used to find candidate immune exposures; instead, reliance was placed on TCR beta sequences and their occurrence across donors. A later genetic analysis used genome-wide SNP genotypes for about three fifths of the 666 donors, treating that subset as a discovery cohort. An earlier analysis of around 580 of the donors used high-throughput TCR beta sequencing to judge whether each TCR beta V gene segment behaved as functional or pseudogenic.

General study outcomes and caveats: Seventeen rarely observed V segments, including chromosome 9 orphons, were excluded from the earlier analysis of approximately 600 of the donors because counts were too low. The authors suggested that the approach could potentially be generalized to other disease states and immunological phenotypes. For the cohort, immune exposure information was limited to CMV serostatus. A cluster of highly shared sequence variants was judged likely to be a technical artifact of the sequencing pipeline. When HLA alleles, especially DR and DQ, strongly co-occurred, TCR associations were difficult to assign to individual alleles. Cytomegalovirus status was reported to be diagnosed by the classifier with high specificity and sensitivity in both the original and validation cohorts. The study gave a list of under 200 TCR beta chains associated with cytomegalovirus. In a later genetic analysis, fewer N-insertions in productive TCRs were reported among donors in an Asian-associated ancestry cluster than the 666-donor mean. A further reported finding was that TCR beta sequences accurately predicted the HLA-A and HLA-B alleles for most subjects in the first cohort. In vitro tests confirmed that a few of the cytomegalovirus-associated TCR beta chains recognize cytomegalovirus antigens. Because the 87-base-pair reads could not distinguish some IMGT-functional V segments, including TRBV6-2 and TRBV6-3, those segments were excluded. An earlier analysis of roughly 570 of the donors showed that most TCR beta V segments appeared in productive rearrangements either about 90% or about 30% of the time, which broadly matched IMGT annotations. The presence/absence analyses assumed that sequencing depth was roughly uniform across donors, and that assumption may not be true. Linkage disequilibrium might explain the correlated functional status among segregating V segments, but an unknown experimental factor could not be excluded. In a later analysis, HLA-associated TCR beta chains were found to be more clonally expanded and to have lower generation probabilities than equally common non-associated chains. A later analysis reported that several top co-occurrence clusters appeared linked to parvovirus B19, influenza, CMV and Epstein-Barr virus. While some public TCRs were present in many individuals, most TCR sequences turned up only very rarely across donors. Only TCR beta chains were sequenced in this cohort, and the absence of alpha or paired-chain data limited detectable features. According to a later analysis, most CMV-associated TCR beta chains appeared to be HLA-restricted, and the HLA associations seemed to be driven largely by CMV exposure. A later genetic analysis associated a missense DCLRE1C variant with V-gene and J-gene trimming of TCR beta chains, and an independent cohort replicated the association. Because some donors lacked HLA typing at each locus, the association tests relied only on the typed subset. In a later analysis, TCR association rates were found to vary across HLA loci, with the most associated TCRs seen for DRB1 alleles and the fewest for HLA-C alleles. At a false discovery rate of 0.05, a later analysis linked 16,951 TCR beta sequences to specific HLA alleles.

Library creation used the immunoSEQ multiplex PCR assay. For the multiplex PCR, a mixture combining 60 forward primers for TCR Vbeta segments and 13 reverse primers for TCR Jbeta segments was used. The CDR3 region of rearranged TCR beta genes was amplified from genomic DNA by a multiplex PCR assay. Amplified TCR beta libraries were sequenced as 87-base-pair reads on the Illumina HiSeq System. In the source study's methods: In a later analysis, some 80 million unique TCR beta chains were counted across the roughly 610 repertoires, and around 10 million of these chains were shared by at least two donors. To remove PCR and sequencing errors, raw reads were error-corrected and collapsed into unique sequences using a nearest-neighbor algorithm that merged closely related sequences. Alignment of CDR3 sequences to IMGT reference sequences was used to assign V, D and J gene segments. For a sequence to be retained, at least a six-nucleotide match to both a V gene segment and a J gene segment was required. Rearrangements were called productive when the CDR3 lacked stop codons and stayed in frame with V and J; all others were non-productive. Following IMGT convention, CDR3 was defined as the stretch from the second conserved V-encoded cysteine up to the conserved J-encoded phenylalanine. In an earlier analysis of approximately 500 of the donors, sequences lacking an unambiguous match to a single V gene segment were excluded. An earlier analysis of 587 of the donors called V segments functional above 56.7% productive rearrangements and segregating when the between-donor standard deviation exceeded 5%. A statistical classification framework was developed to diagnose cytomegalovirus status using the catalog of TCR beta chain sequences. A later analysis assigned V and J genes by comparing TCR nucleotide sequences with IMGT/GENE-DB human TR gene sequences. The TCRdist pipeline was used in a later analysis to assign CDR3 sequences and most-parsimonious VDJ recombination scenarios. In a later analysis, each TCR beta chain was defined by its CDR3 amino acid sequence together with its V-gene family, and reads lacking a unique V-gene family were excluded. A later analysis removed 600 or so highly shared, low-generation-probability nucleotide sequences to deal with suspected cross-contamination and a sequencing artifact. In a later analysis, a clonal expansion index for each public chain was calculated from normalized within-repertoire ranks of inferred template counts. In a later analysis, generation probabilities were computed with a VDJ recombination model fitted to out-of-frame rearrangements, and the resulting probabilities were checked against IGoR. In a later analysis, hypergeometric tests were used to score TCR-TCR, TCR-HLA and TCR-CMV co-occurrence, with a repertoire-size bias correction applied to TCR pairs. To estimate false discovery rates, a later analysis permuted the HLA or CMV assignments 20 times. In a later analysis, co-occurring TCRs were grouped with DBSCAN, and TCRdist sequence similarity was added when clustering was performed within HLA-allele-positive subsets. Co-occurrence clustering excluded repertoires with fewer than 30,000 or more than 120,000 public chains, plus five with anomalous nucleotide sharing. This is the immuneACCESS table as TCRdb keeps it, with only in-frame sequences that have V and J called. A part of the clones is gone; compared with another copy, unresolved V genes explain less than half, and the rest is unexplained. V and J calls plus clone size are reproduced from that table; the DNA served to infer D and trimming. The sample records tens of thousands of clones, 78% of which are singletons. 5.5% to 7% of the sample goes to the ten largest clones.

Note on this clone: Its antigen specificity is not known. Base qualities are not at hand, and no much larger clone is one base apart.

CDR1 and CDR2 (KGHSH, LQKENI) derive from the germline V gene. Including cysteine and phenylalanine, the CDR3 has 14 amino acids. The kept DNA is CDR3 alone, 42 bases in frame from the first base. A distance of 14 bases separates the germline ends of V and J, which lose 3 bases and 5 bases respectively. The cohort consisted of some 730 healthy bone marrow donors. At the time of sampling, all cohort members were nominally healthy, though unrecorded immune exposures were likely present. The donor was CMV seropositive and belonged to the group of about 290 seropositive cohort members. Every donor gave a peripheral blood sample, and the peripheral blood mononuclear cells from that sample were used for TCR beta sequencing. The Qiagen DNeasy Blood Extraction Kit was used to extract genomic DNA from the blood cell samples.

Sequencing was done on a sample of PBMCs. Recombination joined TRBV18 with TRBJ2-7; the D segment could be TRBD2, given 5 matching bases. This clonotype was obtained from a male donor in good health and CMV-seropositive. Here is the DNA: TGTGCCAGCTCACCGAACGGGGTGGGAGACGAGCAGTACTTC. It codes for CASSPNGVGDEQYF.